This entry is about one T cell receptor beta chain. Its antigen remains unknown. Some clones are missing from TCRdb's copy, which holds only in-frame ones; the method was immunoSEQ multiplex PCR. The table includes a few hundred thousand clones, roughly 97% detected once. The data are from a study of shared clonotypes between healthy human individuals. Study-wide results and limits: Naive subsets generally exceeded memory subsets in estimated richness.

With 2 bases clipped from V and 1 base from J, the junction kept 18 bases outside the gene matches. The CDR3 is 21 amino acids. Germline V CDR1 and CDR2: MDHEN, SYDVKM. Sequenced: naive CD4+ T cells sorted from blood. Subset described: CD45RA+ positively selected. V gene TRBV28 combines with J gene TRBJ2-4, with 9 nucleotides matching TRBD1. The TCR sequence derives from a woman aged 25-40 years in good health. The CDR3 DNA reads as TGTGCCAGCAGTTTACCCCTCCCCACAGGGGGCGCGGAGAGTGCCAAAAACATTCAGTACTTC. Protein: CASSLPLPTGGAESAKNIQYF.